Below are 11 T cell receptor beta chains sequenced from a single sample in a study of blood T cell repertoires in COVID-19. TCRdb's table, derived via immunoSEQ multiplex PCR, lists solely in-frame clones and lacks some. In the table there are some 130,000 clones, less than 90% of which are singletons. The sequenced sample was peripheral blood. The receptors were gathered from a man aged 55 to 70 with acute or convalescent COVID-19.

The chain joins TRBV24-1 to TRBJ2-1; TRBD1 agrees at 7 bases. Germline V gene lookup returns CDR1 KGHDR and CDR2 SFDVKD. Trimming took 1 base from V and 4 from J; bases not matched to a gene: 3. The CDR3 length is 15 residues. The CDR3 region is CATSDFRGRYNEQFF. CDR3 in DNA: TGTGCCACCAGTGATTTTAGGGGGCGGTACAATGAGCAGTTCTTC.

A few counts support this clone. V usage is TRBV7-3 and J usage is TRBJ2-5, with 7 nucleotides matching TRBD2. V dropped 4 bases and J dropped 5; count of bases not matched to a gene: 10. Germline V CDR1 and CDR2: SGHTA, FQGTGA. The CDR3 totals 15 residues. For the CDR3, the DNA is TGTGCCAGCAGCTCAAGCGGGAAGGTCGGGGAGACCCAGTACTTC. Translating it yields CASSSSGKVGETQYF.

The CDR3 loop is CASSQVAGKNSPLHF. The CDR3 DNA reads TGTGCCAGCAGCCAAGTGGCAGGGAAAAATTCACCCCTCCACTTT. This chain links TRBV3-1 (or the pseudogene TRBV3-2) with TRBJ1-6, with D possibly matching TRBD1 (5 bases). Trimming pared 1 base from V and 7 bases from J, leaving 11 bases between. The CDR3 totals 15 residues. The germline CDR1 and CDR2 sequences are LGHDT and YNNKEL (reference sequence).

This clone was counted once. The genes are TRBV18 and TRBJ2-3, with 7 bases fitting TRBD2. Looked up from germline, CDR1 is KGHSH and CDR2 is LQKENI. V shed 5 bases, J shed 6 bases, and the junction held 5 bases outside the gene matches. CDR3 length equals 13 residues. CDR3 DNA sequence: TGTGCCAGCTCAAAAGACGGGAGGGATACGCAGTATTTT. This translates into CASSKDGRDTQYF.

The chain combines TRBV2 with TRBJ2-1; the match to TRBD1 covers 9 bases. V lost 6 bases and J lost 4; bases outside the gene matches: 13. Germline CDR1 SNHLY, CDR2 FYNNEI. The CDR3 contains 17 residues. CDR3 sequence: CASRRTGVDGPYNEQFF. Written as DNA, the CDR3 is TGTGCCAGCAGGAGGACAGGGGTTGACGGTCCATACAATGAGCAGTTCTTC.

CDR3 protein: CASSPRQIMNTEAFF. The CDR3 bases are TGTGCCAGCTCACCTCGTCAGATAATGAACACTGAAGCTTTCTTT. This sequence joins TRBV18 and TRBJ1-1; D is undetermined. V was clipped by 3 bases and J by 0 bases, with 11 bases between them. The germline CDR1 and CDR2 sequences are KGHSH and LQKENI. The CDR3 totals 15 residues. The full variable domain, completed using reference TRBV18 and TRBJ1-1, is NAGVMQNPRHLVRRRGQEARLRCSPMKGHSHVYWYRQLPEEGLKFMVYLQKENIIDESGMPKERFSAEFPKEGPSILRIQQVVRGDSAAYFCASSPRQIMNTEAFFGQGTRLTVV.

The rearrangement uses TRBV5-6 and TRBJ1-4; TRBD1 matches 7 bases. This CDR3 region has 14 residues. CDR1 SGHDT and CDR2 YYEEEE come from the germline V gene. With 4 bases clipped from V and 8 bases from J, the junction kept 8 bases outside the gene matches. In DNA, the CDR3 is TGTGCCAGCAGCAGTGACAGGGATTCGGAAAAACTGTTTTTT. It codes for CASSSDRDSEKLFF.

This clone has just one count. V gene TRBV6-6 combines with J gene TRBJ1-1, with D possibly TRBD1 on 5 matching bases. The CDR3 contains 14 residues. V was pared by 5 bases and J by 4 bases, with 14 bases between. The germline V gene encodes CDR1 MNHNY and CDR2 SVGAGI (reference sequence). The CDR3 spells CASSGAGLPTEAFF. CDR3 in DNA: TGTGCCAGCAGTGGAGCAGGGTTGCCCACTGAAGCTTTCTTT.

The chain joins TRBV20-1 to TRBJ1-5, with 8 bases matching TRBD1. The ends lost 3 bases at V and 6 bases at J; junction bases unmatched: 10. The CDR3 contains 15 residues. Germline values: CDR1 DFQATT, CDR2 SNEGSKA (reference sequence). This chain's CDR3 is CSASPAGGGGQPQHF. CDR3 coding DNA: TGCAGTGCTAGTCCGGCAGGGGGCGGGGGTCAGCCCCAGCATTTT.

V gene TRBV6-1 combines with J gene TRBJ2-3; 7 bases map to TRBD2. The CDR3 loop spans 14 amino acids. V lost 1 base and J lost 5; bases outside the gene matches: 3. Germline-derived CDR1 and CDR2 are MNHNS and SASEGT. The CDR3 spells CASSEGQRGDTQYF. CDR3 coding DNA: TGTGCCAGCAGTGAAGGGCAGCGGGGAGATACGCAGTATTTT.

The V call is TRBV7-9, the J call TRBJ2-2, with 11 bases fitting TRBD2. The length of the CDR3 is 19 residues. The V gene end was trimmed by 1 base and the J gene end by 1 base; junction bases not matched to a gene: 8. CDR1 and CDR2 (germline): SEHNR, FQNEAQ (reference sequence). CDR3 coding DNA: TGTGCCAGCAGCTTAGTCGGGACTAGCGGCCATCGGAACACCGGGGAGCTGTTTTTT. Amino acid sequence: CASSLVGTSGHRNTGELFF.